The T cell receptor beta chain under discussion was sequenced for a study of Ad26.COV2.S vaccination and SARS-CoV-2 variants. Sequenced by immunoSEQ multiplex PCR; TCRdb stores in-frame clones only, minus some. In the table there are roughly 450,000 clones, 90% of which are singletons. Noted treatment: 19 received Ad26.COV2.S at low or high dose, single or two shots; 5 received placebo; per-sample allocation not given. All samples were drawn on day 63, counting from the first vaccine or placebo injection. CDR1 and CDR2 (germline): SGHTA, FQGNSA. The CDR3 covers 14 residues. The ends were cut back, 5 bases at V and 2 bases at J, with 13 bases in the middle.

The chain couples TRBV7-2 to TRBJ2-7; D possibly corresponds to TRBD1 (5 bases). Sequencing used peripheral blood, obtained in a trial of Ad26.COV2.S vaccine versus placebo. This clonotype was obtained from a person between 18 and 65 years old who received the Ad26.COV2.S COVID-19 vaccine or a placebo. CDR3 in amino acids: CASSPMGRAYEQYF. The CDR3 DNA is TGTGCCAGCAGCCCGATGGGCAGGGCCTACGAGCAGTACTTC.